One sample yielded the 29 T cell receptor beta chains listed below, sequenced in a study of cytomegalovirus exposure and HLA in healthy donors. Primers for the PCR totalled 60 Vbeta and 13 Jbeta. The protocol was immunoSEQ multiplex PCR, while the TCRdb copy is restricted to in-frame clones and leaves out a portion. This sample has just over 95,000 clones, with approximately 80% found just once. Material: PBMCs. The source of these receptors is a woman aged 40 to 50 in good health and CMV-seronegative.

This sequence joins TRBV5-1 and TRBJ1-1; 8 bases are a match to TRBD1. The CDR3 is 18 amino acids. The V gene's germline CDR1 is SGHRS and CDR2 YFSETQ. Germline trimming cut 1 base from V and 0 bases from J; bases unmatched to any gene: 11. CDR3 coding DNA: TGCGCCAGCAGCTTGCCCCCCGGACAGGGCGCGCTGAACACTGAAGCTTTCTTT. Translating it yields CASSLPPGQGALNTEAFF.

This clone has a single count. The V gene is TRBV18, the J gene TRBJ2-7; perhaps TRBD1 as D (6 bases). Germline lookup yields CDR1 KGHSH and CDR2 LQKENI. The CDR3 is 16 residues long. V shed 0 bases and J shed 4 bases, with 16 bases lying between them. As DNA, the CDR3 is TGTGCCAGCTCACCACCGGACAGATCAAAAGGGTACGAGCAGTACTTC. Translation: CASSPPDRSKGYEQYF.

This chain uses TRBV7-2 with TRBJ2-3; D remains ambiguous. The germline V and J ends were trimmed by 1 base and 3 bases, with 17 bases remaining between them. This CDR3 is built from 17 residues. Germline V gives CDR1 SGHTA, CDR2 FQGNSA. The CDR3 DNA sequence: TGTGCCAGCAGCTTAGGGCGACCCATGTGGGCGACAGATACGCAGTATTTT. Its protein is CASSLGRPMWATDTQYF.

This clone was counted a few times. V usage is TRBV4-1 and J usage is TRBJ2-5, with a possible D match to TRBD2 (5 bases). Germline-derived CDR1 and CDR2 are MGHRA and YSYEKL. Trimming shortened V by 1 base and J by 7 bases, and 13 bases separated the two germline ends. The CDR3 length is 14 residues. As DNA, the CDR3 is TGCGCCAGCAGCCAAGTGACACACGAGGGGACCCAGTACTTC. It yields the protein CASSQVTHEGTQYF.

This clone was counted once. This chain joins TRBV4-3 and TRBJ1-3; D is possibly TRBD1 (5 bases). The length of the CDR3 is 15 residues. Trimming pared 4 bases from V and 8 bases from J, leaving 18 bases between. Germline CDR1 and CDR2: LGHNA and YSLEER. The CDR3 region has the DNA TGCGCCAGCAGCCCCTGGGGCAGGGAGGTTGACACCATATATTTT. This encodes CASSPWGREVDTIYF.

This clone has more than one count but fewer than ten. The chain couples TRBV19 to TRBJ2-7, with TRBD1 identical over 7 bases. Germline loops: CDR1 LNHDA, CDR2 SQIVND (reference sequence). CDR3 length: 14 amino acids. The J segment lost 0 bases and the V segment lost 3 bases, leaving 2 bases of the junction unmatched. The CDR3 nucleotides read TGTGCCAGTAGTATCCGGGACAGCTCCTACGAGCAGTACTTC. Protein sequence: CASSIRDSSYEQYF.

J is TRBJ1-5 and V is TRBV19; 8 nucleotides line up with TRBD1. The J segment lost 4 bases and the V segment lost 5 bases, leaving 7 bases of the junction unmatched. Germline CDR1 is LNHDA and CDR2 is SQIVND (reference sequence). The CDR3 has 15 residues. The CDR3 coding sequence is TGTGCCAGTAGTGTCGGGACAGGAATTAATCAGCCCCAGCATTTT. Translation: CASSVGTGINQPQHF. Full variable domain (rest looked up from reference TRBV19 and TRBJ1-5): DGGITQSPKYLFRKEGQNVTLSCEQNLNHDAMYWYRQDPGQGLRLIYYSQIVNDFQKGDIAEGYSVSREKKESFPLTVTSAQKNPTAFYLCASSVGTGINQPQHFGDGTRLSIL.

The gene calls are TRBV6-4 and TRBJ2-2; TRBD2 matches at 9 bases. Trimming removed 2 bases from V and 7 bases from J; junction bases left unmatched: 14. This CDR3 has 18 residues. Germline CDR1 reads MRHNA; CDR2 reads SNTAGT. The CDR3 sequence: CASSDPGLAPRPGGELFF. The CDR3 DNA follows: TGTGCCAGCAGTGACCCGGGACTAGCCCCGAGGCCGGGCGGGGAGCTGTTTTTT.

The J gene is TRBJ1-4, the V gene TRBV5-1, with D hard to call. The CDR3 totals 14 residues. The ends were cut back, 3 bases at V and 0 bases at J, with 6 bases in the middle. Germline V CDR1 and CDR2: SGHRS, YFSETQ. The DNA of the CDR3 is TGCGCCAGCAGCTCTACTTCAACTAATGAAAAACTGTTTTTT. It encodes CASSSTSTNEKLFF.

The chain has TRBV6-1 and TRBJ2-7, with 7 positions matching TRBD1. The CDR3 has 14 amino acids. CDR1 and CDR2 (germline): MNHNS, SASEGT. Trimming removed 6 bases from V and 3 bases from J; junction bases left unmatched: 8. The CDR3 sequence: CASRRVRDSYEQYF. CDR3 DNA: TGTGCCAGCAGAAGGGTTCGGGACAGCTACGAGCAGTACTTC.

This clone was seen only once. The genes are TRBV5-1 and TRBJ1-2, with 7 bases aligning to TRBD1. CDR3 length equals 14 residues. Trimming at V came to 2 bases and at J to 5 bases, leaving 6 bases not matched to a gene. In germline, CDR1 is SGHRS, CDR2 YFSETQ. The CDR3 region is CASSFSTGPYGYTF. CDR3 nucleotides: TGCGCCAGCAGCTTTTCGACAGGGCCGTATGGCTACACCTTC.

In its sample, this clone was seen once. The chain recombines TRBV5-8 with TRBJ2-1, with 7 bases lining up with TRBD1. V lost 9 bases and J lost 9; bases outside the gene matches: 6. Germline loops: CDR1 SGHTS, CDR2 YDEGEE. The CDR3 is 11 residues long. For the CDR3, the DNA is TGTGCCACTACAGGGGTGGGTGAGCAGTTCTTC. Translated, it gives CATTGVGEQFF.

The chain uses TRBV5-1 and TRBJ2-3; 10 bases align to TRBD2. Germline CDR1 and CDR2: SGHRS and YFSETQ. After removal of 5 bases from V and 0 bases from J, the junction contained 6 bases not matched to a gene. The CDR3 runs to 16 residues. The chain's CDR3 is CASRPSGGVSTDTQYF. The CDR3 bases are TGCGCCAGCAGACCAAGCGGGGGGGTCAGCACAGATACGCAGTATTTT.

This chain joins TRBV28 and TRBJ2-5; 7 positions match TRBD1. Germline values: CDR1 MDHEN, CDR2 SYDVKM. CDR3 length: 14 residues. The J segment lost 2 bases and the V segment lost 3 bases, leaving 3 bases of the junction unmatched. The CDR3 bases are TGTGCCAGCAGTTTTCGGACAGGACAAGAGACCCAGTACTTC. Translated: CASSFRTGQETQYF.

This sequence joins TRBV11-3 and TRBJ2-3, with D perhaps matching TRBD2 (6 bases). Trimming cost V 0 bases and J 7 bases, with 8 bases left between them. Germline values: CDR1 SGHNT, CDR2 YENEEA. CDR3 size: 13 residues. CDR3 protein: CASSLEGLNTQYF. CDR3 in DNA: TGTGCCAGCAGCTTAGAGGGACTGAATACGCAGTATTTT.

CDR3: CAWSFRGAGANVLTF. CDR3 nucleotides: TGTGCCTGGAGTTTTAGGGGTGCCGGGGCCAACGTCCTGACTTTC. The J gene is TRBJ2-6, the V gene TRBV30; tentative D call: TRBD1 (5 bases). CDR3 length equals 15 residues. V was trimmed by 2 bases and J by 4 bases, leaving 12 bases between them. The germline gives CDR1 GTSNPN, CDR2 SVGIG (reference sequence).

This chain links TRBV18 with TRBJ1-5; 8 positions match TRBD1. Germline lookup yields CDR1 KGHSH and CDR2 LQKENI. The trim removed 3 bases at V and 7 bases at J, leaving 8 bases unmatched. The CDR3 runs to 15 residues. For the CDR3, the DNA is TGTGCCAGCTCACCTAAAACAGGGGGGATACAGCCCCAGCATTTT. Its protein is CASSPKTGGIQPQHF.

This clone was seen a single time. The chain recombines TRBV25-1 with TRBJ1-2; D is unresolved. There are 12 residues in the CDR3. The germline gives CDR1 MGHDK, CDR2 SYGVNS. Trimming cost V 2 bases and J 5 bases, with 6 bases left between them. This CDR3 is CASSEVAYGYTF. In DNA form, the CDR3 reads TGTGCCAGCAGTGAAGTAGCGTATGGCTACACCTTC.

The chain couples TRBV27 to TRBJ1-2, with D possibly TRBD1 on 5 matching bases. This CDR3 region has 14 residues. With 3 bases removed from V and 8 bases from J, the gap between germline ends came to 16 bases. The germline CDR1 and CDR2 sequences are MNHEY and SMNVEV (reference sequence). The CDR3 region is CASSLGLGGDGYTF. CDR3 in DNA: TGTGCCAGCAGTTTGGGTCTGGGGGGGGACGGCTACACCTTC.

The chain recombines TRBV5-5 with TRBJ2-5, with 8 positions matching TRBD1. CDR3 length equals 16 residues. Germline trimming cut 4 bases from V and 1 base from J; bases unmatched to any gene: 9. CDR1 is SGHKS and CDR2 is YYEKEE in the germline V gene (reference sequence). This CDR3 is CASSLHGQGFQETQYF. The CDR3 DNA sequence: TGTGCCAGCAGCCTACACGGACAGGGTTTCCAAGAGACCCAGTACTTC.

The chain employs TRBV14 and TRBJ1-2; tentative D call: TRBD1 (5 bases). The CDR3 is made up of 14 amino acids. Germline CDR1 SGHDN, CDR2 FVKESK. V gave up 0 bases and J gave up 10 bases, with 15 bases separating them. CDR3 in DNA: TGTGCCAGCAGCCAAGACGGAGGGGTTGGTGACTACACCTTC. This codes for CASSQDGGVGDYTF.

This clone has just one count. The chain recombines TRBV18 with TRBJ1-5, with 8 bases fitting TRBD1. CDR3 length: 15 amino acids. The V gene end was trimmed by 6 bases and the J gene end by 0 bases; junction bases not matched to a gene: 4. Germline V lookup: CDR1 KGHSH, CDR2 LQKENI. CDR3 in amino acids: CASSRTGNSNQPQHF. The CDR3 DNA reads as TGTGCCAGCTCCCGGACAGGGAATAGCAATCAGCCCCAGCATTTT.

This clone was recorded only once. The V and J genes are TRBV19 and TRBJ1-6; no reliable D call. This CDR3 region has 16 residues. CDR1 is LNHDA, CDR2 SQIVND, per germline (reference sequence). The V end lost 7 bases, the J end lost 3 bases, and 16 bases lay between the germline ends. The DNA of the CDR3 is TGTGCCAGTAAGTCGTCGTCAAACAACTATAATTCACCCCTCCACTTT. The encoded protein is CASKSSSNNYNSPLHF.

This chain links TRBV30 with TRBJ2-5; 8 nucleotides agree with TRBD1. The CDR3 totals 13 residues. Germline CDR1 reads GTSNPN; CDR2 reads SVGIG (reference sequence). V gave up 2 bases and J gave up 7 bases; unmatched junction bases: 6. The CDR3 bases are TGTGCCTGGAGTCCCAGGGGGCAGGGGACCCAGTACTTC. It translates to CAWSPRGQGTQYF.

The chain joins TRBV7-8 to TRBJ1-1; D possibly corresponds to TRBD1 (5 bases). With 0 bases removed from V and 1 base from J, the gap between germline ends came to 15 bases. CDR1 is SGHVS, CDR2 FQNEAQ, per germline. The CDR3 is made up of 17 amino acids. CDR3 nucleotides: TGTGCCAGCAGCTTAGCGCGCTTGAAGGACACGAACACTGAAGCTTTCTTT. This codes for CASSLARLKDTNTEAFF. Based on the CDR3 plus reference TRBV7-8 and TRBJ1-1, the full variable domain is GAGVSQSPRYKVAKRGQDVALRCDPISGHVSLFWYQQALGQGPEFLTYFQNEAQLDKSGLPSDRFFAERPEGSVSTLKIQRTQQEDSAVYLCASSLARLKDTNTEAFFGQGTRLTVV.

This rearrangement joins TRBV5-6 to TRBJ2-7, with D perhaps TRBD2 (5 bases). This CDR3 has 12 amino acids. The germline gives CDR1 SGHDT, CDR2 YYEEEE. Between the trimmed V and J ends, which lost 3 bases and 5 bases, there was a span of 9 bases. Written as DNA, the CDR3 is TGTGCCAGCAGCTCCAGCGGCGACGAGCAGTACTTC. The encoded protein is CASSSSGDEQYF. Together with reference TRBV5-6 and TRBJ2-7, the CDR3 gives the full variable domain: DAGVTQSPTHLIKTRGQQVTLRCSPKSGHDTVSWYQQALGQGPQFIFQYYEEEERQRGNFPDRFSGHQFPNYSSELNVNALLLGDSALYLCASSSSGDEQYFGPGTRLTVT.

J is TRBJ1-2 and V is TRBV5-4; TRBD1 matches 7 bases. The ends lost 4 bases at V and 7 bases at J; junction bases unmatched: 10. The CDR3 has 14 amino acids. Germline CDR1 SGHNT, CDR2 YYREEE (reference sequence). CDR3 sequence: CASSRGQAPSGYTF. The CDR3 DNA reads as TGTGCCAGCAGCAGAGGACAGGCTCCCAGTGGCTACACCTTC. Full variable domain (rest looked up from reference TRBV5-4 and TRBJ1-2): ETGVTQSPTHLIKTRGQQVTLRCSSQSGHNTVSWYQQALGQGPQFIFQYYREEENGRGNFPPRFSGLQFPNYSSELNVNALELDDSALYLCASSRGQAPSGYTFGSGTRLTVV.

This clone was observed a few times. V is TRBV7-2 and J is TRBJ2-5; D unresolved. V was shortened by 2 bases and J by 3 bases, with 7 bases between the two germline ends. Germline V gene lookup returns CDR1 SGHTA and CDR2 FQGNSA. This CDR3 contains 13 residues. CDR3 DNA: TGTGCCAGCAGCTTACCCGGAGAAGAGACCCAGTACTTC. Its protein is CASSLPGEETQYF.

The genes are TRBV27 and TRBJ1-1, with D perhaps TRBD1 (6 bases). The CDR3 totals 16 residues. V lost 2 bases to trimming and J lost 5 bases, with 18 bases between them. Germline CDR1 MNHEY, CDR2 SMNVEV (reference sequence). CDR3 in amino acids: CASSLNALRGETEAFF. DNA of the CDR3: TGTGCCAGCAGTTTAAACGCTCTCAGGGGCGAAACTGAAGCTTTCTTT.